These 4 T cell receptor beta chains were all obtained from the same sample, sequenced in a study of human T cells and chemical hapten exposure. TCRdb fed the RACE reads into MiXCR, producing one record per CDR3 protein. The table includes tens of thousands of distinct CDR3 sequences, over 8.5% detected once. Sample time point: patch test 1, 2 weeks after DPC sensitization. Treatment here: therapeutic diphenylcyclopropenone sensitization with weekly scalp DPC. Sequenced material: whole blood, taken in connection with sensitization to the hapten diphenylcyclopropenone (DPC). These receptors were obtained from a woman between 45 and 60 years old with alopecia areata. Some clones in this sample may be carry-over from other donors' samples.

At least ten counts were recorded for this clonotype. The chain joins TRBV20-1 to TRBJ2-7; 9 nucleotides line up with TRBD2. V lost 5 bases and J lost 0; bases outside the gene matches: 11. The CDR3 has 16 amino acids. Germline CDR1 and CDR2: DFQATT and SNEGSKA (reference sequence). CDR3 nucleotide sequence: TGCAGTGCTCCCACGGACCTTAGCGGGAGCTCCTACGAGCAGTACTTC. Protein: CSAPTDLSGSSYEQYF.

In its sample, this clonotype was seen many times. The chain combines TRBV11-2 with TRBJ2-3; the match to TRBD1 covers 10 bases. This CDR3 spans 17 amino acids. Germline CDR1 is SGHAT and CDR2 is FQNNGV. The V gene end was trimmed by 5 bases and the J gene end by 0 bases; junction bases not matched to a gene: 8. The CDR3 reads CASSPGTGDSSTDTQYF. The CDR3, as DNA: TGTGCCAGCAGCCCCGGGACAGGGGACTCTAGCACAGATACGCAGTATTTT.

In this sample, this clonotype turned up many times. The V gene is TRBV3-1, the J gene TRBJ1-1, with 7 bases lining up with TRBD1. Germline trimming cut 6 bases from V and 1 base from J; bases unmatched to any gene: 2. Germline V gives CDR1 LGHDT, CDR2 YNNKEL (reference sequence). CDR3 length: 13 residues. The CDR3 nucleotides are TGTGCCAGCAGTCGGACAGGGAACACTGAAGCTTTCTTT. Residues: CASSRTGNTEAFF.

The rearrangement uses TRBV21-1 and TRBJ1-5; the table's D gene call, TRBD1, was not cross checked with the DNA. TRBV21-1 is a documented pseudogene. The CDR3 length is 14 residues. CDR3 amino acids: CASSKDGGPQPQHF. CDR3 coding DNA: TGTGCCAGCAGTAAAGATGGGGGGCCTCAGCCCCAGCATTTT.